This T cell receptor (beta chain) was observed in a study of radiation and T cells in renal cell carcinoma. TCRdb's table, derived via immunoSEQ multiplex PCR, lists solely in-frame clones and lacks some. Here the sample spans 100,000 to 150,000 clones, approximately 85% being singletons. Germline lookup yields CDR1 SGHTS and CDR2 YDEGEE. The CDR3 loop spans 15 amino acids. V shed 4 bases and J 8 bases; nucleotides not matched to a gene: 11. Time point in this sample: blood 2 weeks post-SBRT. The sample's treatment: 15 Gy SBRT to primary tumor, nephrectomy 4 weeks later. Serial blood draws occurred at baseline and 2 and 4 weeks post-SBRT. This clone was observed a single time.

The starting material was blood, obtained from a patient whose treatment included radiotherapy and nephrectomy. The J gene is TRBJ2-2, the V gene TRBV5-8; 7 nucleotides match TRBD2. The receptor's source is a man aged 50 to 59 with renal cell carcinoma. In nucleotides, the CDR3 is TGTGCCAGCAGCCGATCTGTTCTAGCGGAGGGGGAGCTGTTTTTT. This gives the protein CASSRSVLAEGELFF.